The rows below give T cell receptor beta chains drawn from one sample of a study of blood T cell repertoires in COVID-19. Here immunoSEQ multiplex PCR was the method, and the copy in TCRdb shows in-frame clones only, minus some. In the table there are about 270,000 clones, approximately 86% of which are singletons. Specimen: peripheral blood. The source of these receptors is a woman between 45 and 65 years old with active or convalescent COVID-19. CDR3s include the opening cysteine and the closing phenylalanine or tryptophan. Fields, in order: D gene, J gene, V gene, clone size, CDR3 DNA, CDR3 protein. D genes are given only for firm matches. Size is stated for part of the rows, as once, few or many counts, or as a class when the clone is expanded.

TRBD2 TRBJ2-4 TRBV7-2 - TGTGCCAGCAGCTTAGAATGGGCTAGCGGGAGGGCAGGCATTCAGTACTTC CASSLEWASGRAGIQYF
TRBD1 TRBJ2-1 TRBV7-2 - TGTGCCAGCAGCACCCAATCAGGGGGTTTCTACAATGAGCAGTTCTTC CASSTQSGGFYNEQFF
- TRBJ1-5 TRBV7-9 - TGTGCCAGCAGCTTAGAAGGGGGGGGTCAGCCCCAGCATTTT CASSLEGGGQPQHF
TRBD1 TRBJ1-1 TRBV18 - TGTGCCAGCTCAGATACAGGGGGGACTGAAGCTTTCTTT CASSDTGGTEAFF
TRBD2 TRBJ2-3 TRBV29-1 - TGCAGCGCTATCCTAGCGGGAGGGCCCTCGTCAGATACGCAGTATTTT CSAILAGGPSSDTQYF
TRBD2 TRBJ2-1 TRBV11-1 once TGTGCCAGCAGGTGGACTAGCGGGAGTAGTAATGAGCAGTTCTTC CASRWTSGSSNEQFF
TRBD1 TRBJ2-2 TRBV18 - TGTGCCAGCTCACCGGGACAGGGGAAGGCCGGGGAGCTGTTTTTT CASSPGQGKAGELFF
- TRBJ2-5 TRBV19 - TGTGCCAGTAGTATAGATCGGGGAGCCCAAGAGACCCAGTACTTC CASSIDRGAQETQYF
TRBD2 TRBJ2-3 TRBV20-1 - TGCAGTGCTAGTAGGGGGACTAGCGGCCGCAGCCAGGGTGGGCAGTATTTT CSASRGTSGRSQGGQYF
- TRBJ1-4 TRBV6-1 few TGTGCCAGCAGTGACAGGGCAAATGAAAAACTGTTTTTT CASSDRANEKLFF
- TRBJ1-2 TRBV7-8 - TGTGCCAGCAGCCCCGTGGGGGGGTACTATGGCTACACCTTC CASSPVGGYYGYTF
- TRBJ1-1 TRBV7-9 - TGTGCCAGCAGCGGCCGAGACTTTAACACTGAAGCTTTCTTT CASSGRDFNTEAFF
- TRBJ2-1 TRBV7-6 - TGTGCCAGCAGCTTAGCGGCAGCGGACTCCTACAATGAGCAGTTCTTC CASSLAAADSYNEQFF
- TRBJ1-4 TRBV2 - TGTGCCAGCAGTGATAGGGAGGGAGAAAATGAAAAACTGTTTTTT CASSDREGENEKLFF
- TRBJ1-6 TRBV5-1 - TGCGCCAGCAGCTTTACCGGGACAACCGATAATTCACCCCTCCACTTT CASSFTGTTDNSPLHF
- TRBJ2-7 TRBV1 - TGCACCAGCAGCGGCAGGGAGGAATACGAGCAGTACTTC CTSSGREEYEQYF
- TRBJ1-6 TRBV7-9 - TGTGCCAGCAGCCCACTGGGAGGGCAGGGACCCCTCCACTTT CASSPLGGQGPLHF
TRBD2 TRBJ2-1 TRBV5-1 - TGCGCCAGCAGCCCGTTAGGGAGGGCCTACAATGAGCAGTTCTTC CASSPLGRAYNEQFF
TRBD1 TRBJ1-2 TRBV7-2 - TGTGCCAGCAGCTGGAAAACCGGGACAGGGGAATATGGCTACACCTTC CASSWKTGTGEYGYTF
TRBD2 TRBJ2-3 TRBV25-1 - TGTGCCAGCAGTGAGGGAACTAGCGGGAGTCCAGATACGCAGTATTTT CASSEGTSGSPDTQYF
- TRBJ1-2 TRBV12-3/TRBV12-4 few TGTGCCAGCAGTTTTCCCGGGGGGTATGGCTACACCTTC CASSFPGGYGYTF
TRBD2 TRBJ2-1 TRBV15 once TGTGCCACCAGCGCGAGTAGCGGGAGAAGGAATGAGCAGTTCTTC CATSASSGRRNEQFF
TRBD1 TRBJ1-1 TRBV6-5 - TGTGCCAGCAGGGGGACAGGGGGAGAAGCTTTCTTT CASRGTGGEAFF
TRBD1 TRBJ1-2 TRBV28 - TGTGCCAGCAGACGGACAGGGGGCAGCTATGGCTACACCTTC CASRRTGGSYGYTF
TRBD1 TRBJ2-1 TRBV7-2 - TGTGCCAGCAGCGCCGACAGGGCGGTGGGGAATGAGCAGTTCTTC CASSADRAVGNEQFF
- TRBJ2-7 TRBV6-5 - TGTGCCAGCAGCTCCCGCCGGGACACCCAACATCAGCAGTACTTC CASSSRRDTQHQQYF
- TRBJ1-4 TRBV5-1 - TGCGCCAGCAGCTTGGAACTTTACGAAAAACTGTTTTTT CASSLELYEKLFF
- TRBJ1-2 TRBV7-2 - TGTGCCAGCAGCCCGTGGGAGGGATATGGCTACACCTTC CASSPWEGYGYTF
TRBD2 TRBJ2-7 TRBV9 - TGTGCCAACTGCCTGGGGCTAGCGGGAGGGAGAGAGCAGTACTTC CANCLGLAGGREQYF
- TRBJ2-1 TRBV5-1 few TGCGCCAGCAGCGTCGACAGAAACAATGAGCAGTTCTTC CASSVDRNNEQFF
- TRBJ2-2 TRBV5-1 - TGCGCCAGCAGCTTGATGCAAGCAGGGGACACCGGGGAGCTGTTTTTT CASSLMQAGDTGELFF
- TRBJ2-2 TRBV7-2 - TGTGCCAGCAGCTTAAGGAGGTCGAACACCGGGGAGCTGTTTTTT CASSLRRSNTGELFF
- TRBJ2-7 TRBV5-1 - TGCGCCAGCAGCTTGCCAGGCTACGAGCAGTACTTC CASSLPGYEQYF
- TRBJ2-7 TRBV28 - TGTGCCAGCAGATTATCCGGGACACCGACTTACGAGCAGTACTTC CASRLSGTPTYEQYF
TRBD2 TRBJ2-1 TRBV15 - TGTGCCACCAGCACCACTAGCGGGAGTACCAATGAGCAGTTCTTC CATSTTSGSTNEQFF
- TRBJ2-2 TRBV18 - TGTGCCAGTTCGTACATGAACACCGGGGAGCTGTTTTTT CASSYMNTGELFF
- TRBJ2-7 TRBV30 - TGTGCCTCCAAAGGGGGATCCTACGAGCAGTACTTC CASKGGSYEQYF
TRBD2 TRBJ2-5 TRBV2 - TGTGCCAGCAGAGCTTCTAGCGGGAGAAGTGGGGGTGAGACCCAGTACTTC CASRASSGRSGGETQYF
- TRBJ2-3 TRBV4-1 - TGCGCCAGCAGCCAGCTCACTAGCCTAAGCACAGATACGCAGTATTTT CASSQLTSLSTDTQYF
TRBD1 TRBJ1-5 TRBV2 few TGTGCCAGCAGTATGACAGGGGGAGGGGATCAGCCCCAGCATTTT CASSMTGGGDQPQHF
TRBD1 TRBJ1-2 TRBV5-1 - TGCGCCAGCAGCTTGGAGACAGGGAACTATGGCTACACCTTC CASSLETGNYGYTF
- TRBJ1-5 TRBV27 - TGTGCCAGCAGTTTAGGCAGGGTGGGTAGCAATCAGCCCCAGCATTTT CASSLGRVGSNQPQHF
TRBD1 TRBJ1-2 TRBV5-8 - TGTGCCAGCAGCCATTCAGGGGGCGACTATGGCTACACCTTC CASSHSGGDYGYTF
TRBD1 TRBJ1-2 TRBV2 - TGTGCCAGCAGAGGACAGGCACTGGCCTCCTATGGCTACACCTTC CASRGQALASYGYTF
- TRBJ1-5 TRBV6-1 - TGTGCCAGCAGTGAAAGGTCAGGGTATAACAATCAGCCCCAGCATTTT CASSERSGYNNQPQHF
- TRBJ1-1 TRBV19 - TGTGCCAGTAGTCCGCGGGGAAGGGGCACTGAAGCTTTCTTT CASSPRGRGTEAFF
TRBD2 TRBJ2-5 TRBV11-2 - TGTGCCAGCAGCTCCAGACTAGCGGGAGGGTTGGAGACCCAGTACTTC CASSSRLAGGLETQYF
TRBD1 TRBJ1-1 TRBV29-1 - TGCAGCGTTGTGGGATTCGGGACAGGGGGCACTGAAGCTTTCTTT CSVVGFGTGGTEAFF
TRBD1 TRBJ2-7 TRBV29-1 - TGCAGCGTTGGCAGGGGGTACGAGCAGTACTTC CSVGRGYEQYF
TRBD1 TRBJ1-5 TRBV6-5 - TGTGCCAGCCAGGGGGCAGCTAGCAATCAGCCCCAGCATTTT CASQGAASNQPQHF
TRBD1 TRBJ2-3 TRBV25-1 few TGTGCCAGCAGTGAAACAGGGGCCCTGTCGGATACGCAGTATTTT CASSETGALSDTQYF